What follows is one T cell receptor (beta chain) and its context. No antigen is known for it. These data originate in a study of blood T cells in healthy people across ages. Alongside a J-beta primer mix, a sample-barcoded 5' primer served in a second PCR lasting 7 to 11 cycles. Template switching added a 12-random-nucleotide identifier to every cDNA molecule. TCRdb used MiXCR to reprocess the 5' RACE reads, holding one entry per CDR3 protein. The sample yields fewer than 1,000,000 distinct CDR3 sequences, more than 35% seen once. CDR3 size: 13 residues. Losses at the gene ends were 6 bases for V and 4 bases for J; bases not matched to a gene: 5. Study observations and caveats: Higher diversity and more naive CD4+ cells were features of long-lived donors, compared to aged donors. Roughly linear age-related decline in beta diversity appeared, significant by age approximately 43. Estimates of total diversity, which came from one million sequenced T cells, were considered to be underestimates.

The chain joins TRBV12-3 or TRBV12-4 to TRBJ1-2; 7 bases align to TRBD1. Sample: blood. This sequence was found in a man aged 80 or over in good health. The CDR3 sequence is CASRSDRVYGYTF. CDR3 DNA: TGTGCCAGCAGGTCCGACAGGGTCTATGGCTACACCTTC.